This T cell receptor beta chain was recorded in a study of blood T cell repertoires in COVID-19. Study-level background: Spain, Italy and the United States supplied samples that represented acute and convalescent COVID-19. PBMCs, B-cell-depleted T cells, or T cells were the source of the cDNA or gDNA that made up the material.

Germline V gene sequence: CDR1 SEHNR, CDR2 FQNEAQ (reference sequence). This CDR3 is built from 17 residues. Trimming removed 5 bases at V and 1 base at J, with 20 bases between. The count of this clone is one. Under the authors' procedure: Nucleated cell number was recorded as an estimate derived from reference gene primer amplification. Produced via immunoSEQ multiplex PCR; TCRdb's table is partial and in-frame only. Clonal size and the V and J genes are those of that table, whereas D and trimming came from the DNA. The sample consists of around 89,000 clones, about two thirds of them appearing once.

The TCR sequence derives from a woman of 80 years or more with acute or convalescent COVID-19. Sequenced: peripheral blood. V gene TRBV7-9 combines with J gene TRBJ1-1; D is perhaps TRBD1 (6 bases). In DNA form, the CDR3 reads TGTGCCAGCAGCAGAGCCAGGGGAGAGAGTCGGAACACTGAAGCTTTCTTT. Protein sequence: CASSRARGESRNTEAFF.